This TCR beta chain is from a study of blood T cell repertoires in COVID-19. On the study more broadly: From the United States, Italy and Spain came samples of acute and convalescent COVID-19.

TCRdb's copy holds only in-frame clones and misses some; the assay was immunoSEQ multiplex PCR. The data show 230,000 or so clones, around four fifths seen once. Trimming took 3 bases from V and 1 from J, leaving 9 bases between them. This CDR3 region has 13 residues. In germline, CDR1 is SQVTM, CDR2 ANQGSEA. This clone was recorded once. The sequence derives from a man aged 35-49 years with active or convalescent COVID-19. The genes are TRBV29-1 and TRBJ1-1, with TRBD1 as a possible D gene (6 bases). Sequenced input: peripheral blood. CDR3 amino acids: CSVEGARNTEAFF. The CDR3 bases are TGCAGCGTTGAGGGGGCCAGGAACACTGAAGCTTTCTTT.